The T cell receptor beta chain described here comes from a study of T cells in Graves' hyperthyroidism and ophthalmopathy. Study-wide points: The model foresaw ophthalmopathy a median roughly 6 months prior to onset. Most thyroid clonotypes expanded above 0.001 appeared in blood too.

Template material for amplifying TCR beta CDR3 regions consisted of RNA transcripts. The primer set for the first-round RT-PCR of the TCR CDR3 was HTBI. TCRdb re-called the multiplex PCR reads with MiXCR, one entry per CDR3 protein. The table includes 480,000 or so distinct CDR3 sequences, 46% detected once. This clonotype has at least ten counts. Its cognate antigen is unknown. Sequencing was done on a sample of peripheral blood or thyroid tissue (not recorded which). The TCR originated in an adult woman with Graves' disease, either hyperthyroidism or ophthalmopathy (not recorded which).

This CDR3 is CSVPTGSYGYTF. The CDR3 DNA is TGCAGCGTACCGACAGGAAGCTATGGCTACACCTTC. The chain couples TRBV29-1 to TRBJ1-2; TRBD1 is a possible D gene (6 bases). Germline V CDR1 and CDR2: SQVTM, ANQGSEA. The CDR3 is 12 residues long. Trimming removed 6 bases from V and 4 bases from J, with 12 bases in between.